The source of this T cell receptor beta chain is a study of T cell responses to AZD1222 COVID-19 vaccine. The data were produced by immunoSEQ multiplex PCR, yet TCRdb's version contains in-frame clones alone and is incomplete. Of some 110,000 clones detected, roughly 87% appear once; the ten largest clones hold 5%. CDR3 length: 13 amino acids. Trimming removed 5 bases from V and 4 bases from J, with 9 bases in between. This TCR was recovered from an adult in good health. The source was peripheral blood, collected on day 0 of AZD1222 vaccination. The rearrangement uses TRBV12-3 or TRBV12-4 and TRBJ1-5; D is unclear. Here the CDR3 DNA reads TGTGCCAGCAGTGCTCGTCAAAATCAGCCCCAGCATTTT. Amino acid sequence: CASSARQNQPQHF.